These 18 T cell receptor beta chains originate from one sample sequenced in a study of OX40 agonist ivuxolimab in advanced cancers. Sequencing used immunoSEQ multiplex PCR; TCRdb keeps in-frame clones, though not all of them. The table lists 20,000 or so clones, approximately 83% of them singletons. Material: CD4+ or CD8+ T cells sorted from blood, obtained in a trial of the OX40 agonist ivuxolimab. The receptors come from an adult with an advanced solid tumor such as melanoma, head and neck, liver or kidney cancer.

J is TRBJ2-1 and V is TRBV7-3, with a weak D call TRBD2 (6 bases). V was trimmed by 5 bases and J by 9 bases, leaving 17 bases between them. The germline V gene encodes CDR1 SGHTA and CDR2 FQGTGA. The CDR3 has 14 amino acids. CDR3 bases: TGTGCCAGCAGCATCCTCTGGGACTTTGGTGAGCAGTTCTTC. It yields the protein CASSILWDFGEQFF.

The V call is TRBV7-2, the J call TRBJ1-2, with 7 nucleotides matching TRBD1. Germline lookup yields CDR1 SGHTA and CDR2 FQGNSA. With 3 bases clipped from V and 5 bases from J, the junction kept 9 bases outside the gene matches. CDR3 length equals 15 residues. The CDR3: CASSFGTAVPYGYTF. DNA of the CDR3: TGTGCCAGCAGCTTTGGGACAGCCGTACCGTATGGCTACACCTTC.

This sequence joins TRBV5-1 and TRBJ2-2, with 12 bases identical to TRBD1. V was clipped by 4 bases and J by 4 bases; unmatched bases: 14. Germline-derived CDR1 and CDR2 are SGHRS and YFSETQ. This CDR3 spans 19 amino acids. In DNA form, the CDR3 reads TGCGCCAGCAGCCCCCTCGGGACAGGGGGCATTGAGCGCACCGGGGAGCTGTTTTTT. The encoded protein is CASSPLGTGGIERTGELFF.

The V gene is TRBV6-5, the J gene TRBJ2-7; TRBD1 agrees at 12 bases. The ends lost 7 bases at V and 5 bases at J; junction bases unmatched: 9. CDR1 and CDR2 (germline): MNHEY, SVGAGI. The length of the CDR3 is 15 residues. The DNA for the CDR3 is TGTGCCAGCACCCCCGGGACAGGGGGCGGCAACGAGCAGTACTTC. This gives the protein CASTPGTGGGNEQYF.

The CDR3 loop reads CASSLMRPDLILTDTQYF. The DNA for the CDR3 is TGTGCCAGCAGCTTAATGCGCCCCGACCTAATCCTCACAGATACGCAGTATTTT. The chain uses TRBV7-8 and TRBJ2-3; D gene uncertain. CDR3 length equals 18 residues. Germline values: CDR1 SGHVS, CDR2 FQNEAQ. Trimming left V 2 bases short and J 2 bases short, with 20 bases between.

V and J are TRBV7-8 and TRBJ2-1; D not certain. The CDR3 covers 16 residues. The germline V and J ends were trimmed by 1 base and 2 bases, with 12 bases remaining between them. Germline V gives CDR1 SGHVS, CDR2 FQNEAQ. CDR3 in DNA: TGTGCCAGCAGCTTAGACTCGGGTCTCCCCTACAATGAGCAGTTCTTC. Its translation: CASSLDSGLPYNEQFF.

The chain couples TRBV5-1 to TRBJ1-1; D is unclear. With 3 bases removed from V and 1 base from J, the gap between germline ends came to 13 bases. Germline V CDR1 and CDR2: SGHRS, YFSETQ. This CDR3 spans 15 amino acids. DNA for the CDR3: TGCGCCAGCAGCTCAAGACCAGAACCGAACACTGAAGCTTTCTTT. It encodes CASSSRPEPNTEAFF. Based on the CDR3 plus reference TRBV5-1 and TRBJ1-1, the full variable domain is KAGVTQTPRYLIKTRGQQVTLSCSPISGHRSVSWYQQTPGQGLQFLFEYFSETQRNKGNFPGRFSGRQFSNSRSEMNVSTLELGDSALYLCASSSRPEPNTEAFFGQGTRLTVV.

With respect to this clone: The same CDR3 can be traced to other DNA sequences in this sample. V is TRBV5-1 and J is TRBJ1-2, with D maybe TRBD1 (6 bases). Trimming cost V 0 bases and J 4 bases, with 13 bases left between them. The CDR3 covers 15 residues. Germline CDR1 is SGHRS and CDR2 is YFSETQ. Here the CDR3 DNA reads TGCGCCAGCAGCTTGGAGGGGGGGCGCCTCTATGGCTACACCTTC. Amino acids: CASSLEGGRLYGYTF. Drawing the rest from reference TRBV5-1 and TRBJ1-2, the complete variable domain is KAGVTQTPRYLIKTRGQQVTLSCSPISGHRSVSWYQQTPGQGLQFLFEYFSETQRNKGNFPGRFSGRQFSNSRSEMNVSTLELGDSALYLCASSLEGGRLYGYTFGSGTRLTVV.

The chain is built from TRBV30 and TRBJ2-5; D remains unclear. The J call is in doubt because the DNA end fits TRBJ2-7 better. The CDR3 has 9 residues. Germline V gives CDR1 GTSNPN, CDR2 SVGIG (reference sequence). The CDR3 sequence is CAWIGEQYF. CDR3 sequence (DNA): TGTGCCTGGATTGGCGAGCAGTACTTC.

The chain combines TRBV4-1 with TRBJ2-2; D is perhaps TRBD1 (6 bases). Germline V CDR1 and CDR2: MGHRA, YSYEKL. Trimming took off 1 base at V and 0 bases at J, with 9 bases between the two ends. The CDR3 has 16 residues. In nucleotides, the CDR3 is TGCGCCAGCAGCCAAGCCGGGACACCGAACACCGGGGAGCTGTTTTTT. Protein product: CASSQAGTPNTGELFF.

The rearrangement joins TRBV5-1 to TRBJ1-1; 11 positions match TRBD1. Unmatched junction bases numbered 5, after V lost 4 bases and J lost 0 bases. The CDR3 consists of 16 residues. The germline V gene encodes CDR1 SGHRS and CDR2 YFSETQ. The DNA of the CDR3 is TGCGCCAGCAGCCGGGACAGGGGGAACATGAACACTGAAGCTTTCTTT. Translating gives CASSRDRGNMNTEAFF.

The genes are TRBV30 and TRBJ2-3; no definite D call. V lost 5 bases, J lost 4 bases, and 7 bases lay in between. The CDR3 totals 11 residues. CDR1 and CDR2 from the germline V gene are GTSNPN and SVGIG (reference sequence). The CDR3 DNA reads TGTGCCTGGCGGTATGCAGATACGCAGTATTTT. Residues: CAWRYADTQYF.

The V and J genes are TRBV6-6 and TRBJ2-3, with D unresolved. The CDR3 is made up of 11 amino acids. Germline assignment: CDR1 MNHNY and CDR2 SVGAGI (reference sequence). V was cut by 6 bases and J by 1 base, with 2 bases left in between. The CDR3 spells CASRGTDTQYF. The CDR3 nucleotides read TGTGCCAGCAGGGGCACAGATACGCAGTATTTT.

The CDR3 protein is CSVGDGRGNQPQHF. The CDR3 region has the DNA TGCAGCGTTGGTGACGGACGAGGTAATCAGCCCCAGCATTTT. J is TRBJ1-5 and V is TRBV29-1; D gene ambiguous. V was pared by 4 bases and J by 4 bases, with 14 bases between. The CDR3 is 14 residues long. Germline CDR1 is SQVTM and CDR2 is ANQGSEA.

CDR3 protein: CASRNIQQGADGYGYTF. CDR3 nucleotides: TGTGCCAGCAGAAATATACAACAGGGGGCCGACGGCTATGGCTACACCTTC. The chain joins TRBV21-1 to TRBJ1-2; no check of the table's D call, TRBD1, against the DNA was made. TRBV21-1 represents a pseudogene. The CDR3 length is 17 residues.

This chain joins TRBV11-2 and TRBJ2-5, with D possibly TRBD1 on 5 matching bases. The CDR3 length is 15 residues. Germline V gene lookup returns CDR1 SGHAT and CDR2 FQNNGV. Trimming shortened V by 5 bases and J by 5 bases, and 18 bases separated the two germline ends. Here the CDR3 reads CASSVIWAGPETQYF. Here the CDR3 DNA reads TGTGCCAGCAGCGTAATTTGGGCAGGGCCTGAGACCCAGTACTTC.

The chain couples TRBV11-3 to TRBJ2-7; 8 nucleotides align to TRBD1. There are 16 residues in the CDR3. The germline gives CDR1 SGHNT, CDR2 YENEEA. After removal of 5 bases from V and 1 base from J, the junction contained 10 bases not matched to a gene. In nucleotides, the CDR3 is TGTGCCAGCAGCCTAACCGCCGGGACAGGATCCTACGAGCAGTACTTC. It specifies CASSLTAGTGSYEQYF.

The chain carries TRBV27 and TRBJ1-1; D remains ambiguous. Germline V CDR1 and CDR2: MNHEY, SMNVEV (reference sequence). V shed 3 bases and J shed 0 bases, with 8 bases lying between them. The CDR3 spans 14 residues. This CDR3 reads CASSLRRMNTEAFF. DNA of the CDR3: TGTGCCAGCAGTTTGAGGCGGATGAACACTGAAGCTTTCTTT.